This TCR beta chain stems from a study of graft-versus-host responses after intestinal transplantation. About the study: Multivisceral, liver-intestinal, or isolated intestinal transplants were received by the recipients.

The table came from immunoSEQ multiplex PCR; TCRdb's copy has only in-frame clones and leaves some out. The table has around 55,000 clones, roughly 90% seen once. Study-wide points: Analysis identified GvH clones in recipient marrow, with some appearing first in ileum or blood.

This CDR3 is 13 amino acids long. The germline V gene encodes CDR1 MNHEY and CDR2 SVGAGI. V gave up 2 bases and J gave up 8 bases, with 12 bases separating them. Worth noting for this clone: Its cognate antigen is unknown.

The chain recombines TRBV6-5 with TRBJ1-2; tentatively, D is TRBD1 (6 bases). The input for sequencing was unstimulated CD4+ T cells sorted from spleen or lymph node cells, taken before transplant. This receptor was obtained from a human donor who was the organ donor for an intestinal transplant. The DNA of the CDR3 is TGTGCCAGCAGTTACGGGGGCGCCGGAGGCTACACCTTC. As protein: CASSYGGAGGYTF.